A selection of T cell receptor beta chains follows, all from one sample in a study of blood T cell repertoires in COVID-19. Measured with immunoSEQ multiplex PCR; TCRdb has only the in-frame clones, and not every one. This sample has more than 200,000 clones, with more than 60% found just once. The sequenced sample was peripheral blood. These receptor sequences come from a woman in her thirties or forties with active or convalescent COVID-19. Both conserved end residues are part of each CDR3. The D gene is left open where the match is weak. Some rows have no size entry. The others give once, few or many, or a class for an expanded clone.

V gene	J gene	clone size	D gene	CDR3 DNA	CDR3 protein
TRBV24-1	TRBJ1-2	.	TRBD1	TGTGCCACCAGTGATTCCGACAGGGCAGGGTATGGCTACACCTTC	CATSDSDRAGYGYTF
TRBV2	TRBJ1-5	.	.	TGTGCCAGCAGTGAAGAGCGTCCCCAGCCCCAGCATTTT	CASSEERPQPQHF
TRBV19	TRBJ2-2	.	.	TGTGCCAGTAGTATGGCTGGGAAGGGGACCGGGGAGCTGTTTTTT	CASSMAGKGTGELFF
TRBV28	TRBJ2-4	.	.	TGTGCCAGCCTTCCACGGGTAGCCAAAAACATTCAGTACTTC	CASLPRVAKNIQYF
TRBV29-1	TRBJ1-6	.	TRBD1	TGCAGCGTCAGTACAGGGGCCCCCAATTCACCCCTCCACTTT	CSVSTGAPNSPLHF
TRBV19	TRBJ1-1	.	TRBD1	TGTGCCAGTAGTCAGACAGGGGTGGGCACTGAAGCTTTCTTT	CASSQTGVGTEAFF
TRBV7-9	TRBJ1-1	.	.	TGTGCCAGCACCTTTTATATAGGGGAAGGGAACACTGAAGCTTTCTTT	CASTFYIGEGNTEAFF
TRBV4-1	TRBJ1-6	.	.	TGCGCCAGCAGCCAATCCTCTGCGGGAAATTCACCCCTCTACTTT	CASSQSSAGNSPLYF
TRBV19	TRBJ2-1	.	TRBD2	TGTGCCAGTAGTATCGGGACTAGCAATGAGCAGTTCTTC	CASSIGTSNEQFF
TRBV19	TRBJ1-2	.	.	TGTGCCAGTAGCCCGAGGACACGAAGCTACACCTTC	CASSPRTRSYTF
TRBV3-1/TRBV3-2	TRBJ1-3	few	.	TGTGCCAGCAGCCAAGACACGAGCTCTGGAAACACCATATATTTT	CASSQDTSSGNTIYF
TRBV30	TRBJ1-5	.	.	TGTGCCTGGAGTGCCACCCGGGGGAGCCACAATCAGCCCCAGCATTTT	CAWSATRGSHNQPQHF
TRBV11-1	TRBJ2-1	.	.	TGTGCCAGCACCATACAGGGAATCTACAATGAGCAGTTCTTC	CASTIQGIYNEQFF
TRBV3-1/TRBV3-2	TRBJ1-2	once	.	TGTGCCAGCAGCCAAGTCCAGGGCCCTCGGGGCTACACCTTC	CASSQVQGPRGYTF
TRBV5-1	TRBJ2-2	few	.	TGCGCCAGCAGCTTGAACCCGGGGGACGGGGAGCTGTTTTTT	CASSLNPGDGELFF
TRBV28	TRBJ1-6	.	TRBD1	TGTGCCAGCAGCCCTACAGGGGGGTCCTATAATTCACCCCTCCACTTT	CASSPTGGSYNSPLHF
TRBV30	TRBJ1-2	few	TRBD1	TGTGCCTGGGAGGAAGGGGGCAGAGACTATGGCTACACCTTC	CAWEEGGRDYGYTF
TRBV4-1	TRBJ1-6	.	.	TGCGCCAGCAGCCAGAGGGATTATTCACCCCTCCACTTT	CASSQRDYSPLHF
TRBV10-3	TRBJ2-2	many	TRBD1	TGTGCCATCAGTGACGGGACAGGGCCGCGTCTCGGGGAGCTGTTTTTT	CAISDGTGPRLGELFF
TRBV9	TRBJ2-3	.	.	TGTGCCAGCAGCGTAGCCCCCACTAGCACAGATACGCAGTATTTT	CASSVAPTSTDTQYF
TRBV7-2	TRBJ1-1	.	TRBD1	TGTGCCAGCAGCTTAGGGGGACAGGGAAAAGCTTTCTTT	CASSLGGQGKAFF